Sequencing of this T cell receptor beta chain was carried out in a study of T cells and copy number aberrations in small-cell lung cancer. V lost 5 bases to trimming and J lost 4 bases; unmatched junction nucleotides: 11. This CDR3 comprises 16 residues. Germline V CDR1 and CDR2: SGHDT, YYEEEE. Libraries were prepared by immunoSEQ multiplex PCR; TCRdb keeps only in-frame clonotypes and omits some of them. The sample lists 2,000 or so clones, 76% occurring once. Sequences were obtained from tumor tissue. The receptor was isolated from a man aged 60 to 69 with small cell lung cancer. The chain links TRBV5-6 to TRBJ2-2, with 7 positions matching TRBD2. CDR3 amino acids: CASSLPGEGPTGELFF. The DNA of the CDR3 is TGTGCCAGCAGTTTGCCCGGGGAGGGCCCCACCGGGGAGCTGTTTTTT. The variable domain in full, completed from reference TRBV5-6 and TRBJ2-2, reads DAGVTQSPTHLIKTRGQQVTLRCSPKSGHDTVSWYQQALGQGPQFIFQYYEEEERQRGNFPDRFSGHQFPNYSSELNVNALLLGDSALYLCASSLPGEGPTGELFFGEGSRLTVL.